These 25 T cell receptor beta chains originate from one sample sequenced in a study of neoadjuvant nivolumab and ipilimumab in lung cancer. Profiling relied on immunoSEQ multiplex PCR, and the TCRdb table lists in-frame clones only, not all of them. The table has about 20,000 clones, more than 75% seen once. The sample in question was tumor tissue, obtained after neoadjuvant nivolumab, alone or with ipilimumab, at or shortly before surgery. The receptors were sampled from an adult with non-small cell lung cancer.

This clone was seen a few times. The chain employs TRBV28 and TRBJ2-7; D remains unclear. The CDR3 spans 16 residues. V was shortened by 4 bases and J by 3 bases, with 19 bases between the two germline ends. Germline V gene sequence: CDR1 MDHEN, CDR2 SYDVKM. The CDR3 loop reads CASSSSDAFTLYEQYF. DNA for the CDR3: TGTGCCAGCAGTTCGTCCGACGCTTTTACTCTCTACGAGCAGTACTTC.

This clone counts as medium-sized. Other DNA sequences in the sample encode the same CDR3. The V gene is TRBV7-8, the J gene TRBJ2-7, with D possibly matching TRBD1 (5 bases). From germline, CDR1 is SGHVS and CDR2 FQNEAQ. The CDR3 length is 14 residues. Trimming pared 1 base from V and 3 bases from J, leaving 10 bases between. CDR3 in DNA: TGTGCCAGCAGCTTAGGGGGCCCCGTCTACGAGCAGTACTTC. It codes for CASSLGGPVYEQYF.

The J gene is TRBJ2-1, the V gene TRBV5-1, with D perhaps TRBD2 (6 bases). This CDR3 contains 17 residues. Germline V gene sequence: CDR1 SGHRS, CDR2 YFSETQ. Trimming removed 4 bases from V and 9 bases from J, with 26 bases in between. This chain's CDR3 is CASSMGTLRRVQVEQFF. DNA of the CDR3: TGCGCCAGCAGCATGGGGACCCTTAGGAGGGTACAGGTTGAGCAGTTCTTC.

This clone was detected once. The genes are TRBV10-2 and TRBJ1-5; D remains unclear. Between the trimmed V and J ends, which lost 0 bases and 4 bases, there was a span of 7 bases. The CDR3 runs to 14 residues. The germline V gene has CDR1 WSHSY and CDR2 SAAADI. DNA for the CDR3: TGCGCCAGCAGTGAGTCAGGCAGGAATCAGCCCCAGCATTTT. Translated, it gives CASSESGRNQPQHF.

This chain's CDR3 is CASSPPKLNTEAFF. In DNA form, the CDR3 reads TGTGCCAGCTCACCCCCTAAACTGAACACTGAAGCTTTCTTT. The rearrangement uses TRBV18 and TRBJ1-1; D remains unclear. V gave up 3 bases and J gave up 0 bases, with 8 bases separating them. CDR3 size: 14 residues. Germline CDR1 reads KGHSH; CDR2 reads LQKENI.

This chain connects TRBV30 to TRBJ2-7, with TRBD1 matching 7 bases. Germline lookup yields CDR1 GTSNPN and CDR2 SVGIG (reference sequence). The CDR3 loop spans 12 amino acids. Germline trimming cut 1 base from V and 3 bases from J; bases unmatched to any gene: 0. CDR3 sequence: CAWSGQGYEQYF. The CDR3 DNA sequence: TGTGCCTGGAGTGGACAGGGCTACGAGCAGTACTTC.

A single count supports this clone. The chain is built from TRBV7-2 and TRBJ2-2; tentative D call: TRBD1 (5 bases). V was shortened by 2 bases and J by 7 bases, with 14 bases between the two germline ends. The CDR3 spans 15 residues. Germline V gene data show CDR1 as SGHTA and CDR2 as FQGNSA. CDR3 sequence (DNA): TGTGCCAGCAGCTTAACCCCTTTTAGGGGCGGGGAGCTGTTTTTT. Translation gives CASSLTPFRGGELFF. The full variable domain, with the rest looked up from reference TRBV7-2 and TRBJ2-2, is GAGVSQSPSNKVTEKGKDVELRCDPISGHTALYWYRQSLGQGLEFLIYFQGNSAPDKSGLPSDRFSAERTGGSVSTLTIQRTQQEDSAVYLCASSLTPFRGGELFFGEGSRLTVL.

The V call is TRBV4-1, the J call TRBJ1-1, with 7 bases that match TRBD1. V shed 3 bases and J 4 bases; nucleotides not matched to a gene: 5. The CDR3 length is 14 residues. Per the germline V gene, CDR1 is MGHRA and CDR2 is YSYEKL. The CDR3 DNA sequence: TGCGCCAGCAGCCACTACAGGGACAGCACTGAAGCTTTCTTT. Translation: CASSHYRDSTEAFF.

This clone was recorded only once. This chain links TRBV6-5 with TRBJ2-2; 7 bases agree with TRBD1. The ends lost 6 bases at V and 4 bases at J; junction bases unmatched: 8. The CDR3 extends over 15 amino acids. Germline values: CDR1 MNHEY, CDR2 SVGAGI. CDR3 DNA: TGTGCCAGCAGCCTACGACACAGGGGCACCGGGGAGCTGTTTTTT. This gives the protein CASSLRHRGTGELFF.

This clone appeared once. Other DNA sequences in the same sample also yield this CDR3. The chain is built from TRBV7-9 and TRBJ2-3; D uncertain. CDR1 and CDR2 from the germline V gene are SEHNR and FQNEAQ (reference sequence). V gave up 6 bases and J gave up 1 base, with 5 bases separating them. The CDR3 is 12 amino acids. CDR3 residues: CASSPRTDTQYF. In nucleotides, the CDR3 is TGTGCCAGCAGTCCCCGCACAGATACGCAGTATTTT.

This chain links TRBV9 with TRBJ2-3; no firm D call. The CDR3 has 12 residues. Trimming pared 2 bases from V and 3 bases from J, leaving 4 bases between. The V gene's germline CDR1 is SGDLS and CDR2 YYNGEE. The CDR3 sequence is CASSVTTDTQYF. CDR3 sequence (DNA): TGTGCCAGCAGCGTGACGACAGATACGCAGTATTTT. Complete variable domain (other parts from reference TRBV9 and TRBJ2-3): DSGVTQTPKHLITATGQRVTLRCSPRSGDLSVYWYQQSLDQGLQFLIQYYNGEERAKGNILERFSAQQFPDLHSELNLSSLELGDSALYFCASSVTTDTQYFGPGTRLTVL.

The rearrangement uses TRBV7-2 and TRBJ2-7; D perhaps matches TRBD2 (6 bases). Germline V CDR1 and CDR2: SGHTA, FQGNSA. This CDR3 contains 15 residues. The V end lost 5 bases, the J end lost 2 bases, and 16 bases lay between the germline ends. The CDR3 nucleotides are TGTGCCAGCAGCCCTCGGAGGGGCGTGGCCTACGAGCAGTACTTC. Translation gives CASSPRRGVAYEQYF. The whole variable domain, filled in from reference TRBV7-2 and TRBJ2-7, reads GAGVSQSPSNKVTEKGKDVELRCDPISGHTALYWYRQSLGQGLEFLIYFQGNSAPDKSGLPSDRFSAERTGGSVSTLTIQRTQQEDSAVYLCASSPRRGVAYEQYFGPGTRLTVT.

This rearrangement joins TRBV6-9 to TRBJ2-5, with 9 bases matching TRBD2. Germline V gene data show CDR1 as MNHGY and CDR2 as SVAAGI. V was clipped by 4 bases and J by 3 bases; unmatched bases: 3. The CDR3 contains 14 residues. The chain's CDR3 is CASSSRTSEETQYF. CDR3 bases: TGTGCCAGCAGTTCCCGGACTAGCGAAGAGACCCAGTACTTC.

This chain joins TRBV18 and TRBJ1-2, with 11 nucleotides matching TRBD1. Unmatched junction bases numbered 7, after V lost 5 bases and J lost 2 bases. The germline V gene encodes CDR1 KGHSH and CDR2 LQKENI. The CDR3 consists of 16 residues. This chain's CDR3 is CASSTGQGAGNYGYTF. In DNA form, the CDR3 reads TGTGCCAGCTCAACCGGACAGGGGGCAGGCAACTATGGCTACACCTTC.

The V call is TRBV5-1, the J call TRBJ2-5; 10 bases map to TRBD2. The CDR3 contains 14 residues. Germline loops: CDR1 SGHRS, CDR2 YFSETQ. Trimming at V came to 2 bases and at J to 2 bases, leaving 0 bases not matched to a gene. The CDR3 nucleotides are TGCGCCAGCAGCTTTAGCGGGGGGCAAGAGACCCAGTACTTC. It specifies CASSFSGGQETQYF.

CDR3 residues: CASMGAVQETQYF. DNA of the CDR3: TGCGCCAGCATGGGGGCAGTCCAAGAGACCCAGTACTTC. J is TRBJ2-5 and V is TRBV10-2; TRBD1 might be the D (6 bases). Germline V gene lookup returns CDR1 WSHSY and CDR2 SAAADI. This CDR3 spans 13 amino acids. The germline V and J ends were trimmed by 7 bases and 1 base, with 10 bases remaining between them.

The chain employs TRBV10-3 and TRBJ2-7; D perhaps matches TRBD2 (6 bases). The CDR3 covers 14 residues. CDR1 and CDR2 from the germline V gene are ENHRY and SYGVKD. The ends were cut back, 4 bases at V and 2 bases at J, with 12 bases in the middle. CDR3 in amino acids: CAISGASAPYEQYF. The CDR3 nucleotides read TGTGCCATCAGTGGAGCTAGCGCACCCTACGAGCAGTACTTC.

This chain connects TRBV6-1 to TRBJ2-7, with 7 bases aligning to TRBD1. The ends lost 8 bases at V and 0 bases at J; junction bases unmatched: 7. Germline V gene sequence: CDR1 MNHNS, CDR2 SASEGT. The CDR3 has 14 amino acids. The CDR3 DNA reads TGTGCCAGCGCCAACAGGGGTAGCTCCTACGAGCAGTACTTC. Translation: CASANRGSSYEQYF.

The V call is TRBV28, the J call TRBJ1-1; D call uncertain. The CDR3 has 12 residues. The V gene's germline CDR1 is MDHEN and CDR2 SYDVKM. The V end was cut by 6 bases, the J end by 5 bases, with 10 bases between. CDR3 sequence: CASSRLRTEAFF. The CDR3 DNA is TGTGCCAGCAGCCGTCTGAGGACTGAAGCTTTCTTT.

This clone was seen a handful of times. The chain links TRBV18 to TRBJ1-2, with D possibly being TRBD1 (5 bases). V was trimmed by 4 bases and J by 7 bases, leaving 10 bases between them. Per germline, CDR1 KGHSH and CDR2 LQKENI. CDR3 length equals 12 residues. CDR3: CASSRGDGGYTF. Written as DNA, the CDR3 is TGTGCCAGCTCACGAGGGGATGGTGGCTACACCTTC.

The rearrangement links TRBV11-2 to TRBJ2-7; 10 bases agree with TRBD2. CDR1 is SGHAT, CDR2 FQNNGV, per germline. This CDR3 spans 16 amino acids. Trimming at V came to 0 bases and at J to 2 bases, leaving 4 bases not matched to a gene. The CDR3 DNA is TGTGCCAGCAGCTTAGAGATTAGCGGGAGGCCCTACGAGCAGTACTTC. It yields the protein CASSLEISGRPYEQYF.

CDR3 DNA: TGTGCCAGCAGCCCGATGACCGTGGCGGGCTACAATGAGCAGTTCTTC. It is translated as CASSPMTVAGYNEQFF. The chain couples TRBV7-3 to TRBJ2-1, with a possible D match to TRBD2 (5 bases). The CDR3 extends over 16 amino acids. CDR1 and CDR2 (germline): SGHTA, FQGTGA. The germline V and J ends were trimmed by 5 bases and 3 bases, with 17 bases remaining between them.

This clone has just one count. The rearrangement uses TRBV5-1 and TRBJ1-1; D is ambiguous. Germline V gene lookup returns CDR1 SGHRS and CDR2 YFSETQ. V lost 1 base and J lost 2, with 9 bases in between. This CDR3 has 14 amino acids. CDR3 region: CASSLTGSNTEAFF. Here the CDR3 DNA reads TGCGCCAGCAGCTTGACGGGGAGTAACACTGAAGCTTTCTTT.

The rearrangement joins TRBV27 to TRBJ2-2; maybe TRBD2 (5 bases). Trimming took 4 bases from V and 6 from J, leaving 12 bases between them. The CDR3 is 14 amino acids. Per germline, CDR1 MNHEY and CDR2 SMNVEV (reference sequence). The CDR3 sequence: CASSSGLGAGELFF. CDR3 bases: TGTGCCAGCAGTTCCGGACTCGGGGCCGGGGAGCTGTTTTTT.

The chain has TRBV5-1 and TRBJ1-5; possible D gene TRBD1, 5 bases. Trimming left V 0 bases short and J 3 bases short, with 10 bases between. In germline, CDR1 is SGHRS, CDR2 YFSETQ. The CDR3 contains 15 residues. The CDR3 here is CASSLVGGINQPQHF. CDR3 nucleotide sequence: TGCGCCAGCAGCTTGGTTGGGGGAATCAATCAGCCCCAGCATTTT.